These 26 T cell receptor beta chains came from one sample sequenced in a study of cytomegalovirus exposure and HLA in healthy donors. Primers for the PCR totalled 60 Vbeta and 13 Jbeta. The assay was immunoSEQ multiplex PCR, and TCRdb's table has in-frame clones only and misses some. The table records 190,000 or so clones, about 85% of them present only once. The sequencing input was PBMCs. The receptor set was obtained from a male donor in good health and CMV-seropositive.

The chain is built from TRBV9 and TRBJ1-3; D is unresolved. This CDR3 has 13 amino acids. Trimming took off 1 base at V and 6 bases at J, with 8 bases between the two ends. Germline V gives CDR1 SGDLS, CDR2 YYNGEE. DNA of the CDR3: TGTGCCAGCAGCGTAACCAGTTTAAACACCATATATTTT. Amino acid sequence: CASSVTSLNTIYF. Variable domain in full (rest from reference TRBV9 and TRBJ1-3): DSGVTQTPKHLITATGQRVTLRCSPRSGDLSVYWYQQSLDQGLQFLIQYYNGEERAKGNILERFSAQQFPDLHSELNLSSLELGDSALYFCASSVTSLNTIYFGEGSWLTVV.

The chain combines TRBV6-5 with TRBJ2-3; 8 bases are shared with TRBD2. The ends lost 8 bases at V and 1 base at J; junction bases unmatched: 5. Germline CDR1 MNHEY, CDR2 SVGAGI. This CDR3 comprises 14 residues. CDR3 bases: TGTGCCAGCGGACGAGCGGGGGGCACAGATACGCAGTATTTT. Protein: CASGRAGGTDTQYF.

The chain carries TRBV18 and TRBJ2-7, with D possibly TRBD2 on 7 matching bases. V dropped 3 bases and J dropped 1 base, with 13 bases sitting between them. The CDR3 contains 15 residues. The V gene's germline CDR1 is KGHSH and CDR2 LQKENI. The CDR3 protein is CASSPGAGESYEQYF. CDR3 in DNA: TGTGCCAGCTCACCGGGGGCGGGAGAATCCTACGAGCAGTACTTC.

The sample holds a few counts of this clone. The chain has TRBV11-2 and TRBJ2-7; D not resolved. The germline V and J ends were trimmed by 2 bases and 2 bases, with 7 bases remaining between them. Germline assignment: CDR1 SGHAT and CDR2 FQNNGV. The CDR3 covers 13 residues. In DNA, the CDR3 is TGTGCCAGCAGCTTATCGTCAGCCTACGAGCAGTACTTC. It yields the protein CASSLSSAYEQYF.

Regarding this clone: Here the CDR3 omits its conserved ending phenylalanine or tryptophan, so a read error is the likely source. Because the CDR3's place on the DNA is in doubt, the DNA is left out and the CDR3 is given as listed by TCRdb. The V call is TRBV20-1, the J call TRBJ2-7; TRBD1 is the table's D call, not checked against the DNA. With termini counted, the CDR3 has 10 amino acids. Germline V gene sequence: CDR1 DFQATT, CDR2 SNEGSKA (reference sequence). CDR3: CSAHLRDSSP.

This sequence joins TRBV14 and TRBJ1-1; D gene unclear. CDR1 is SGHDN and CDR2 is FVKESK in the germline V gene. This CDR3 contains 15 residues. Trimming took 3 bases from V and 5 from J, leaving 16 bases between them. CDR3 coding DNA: TGTGCCAGCAGCCAGTCCCCGGCGGGGAGGACTGAAGCTTTCTTT. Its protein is CASSQSPAGRTEAFF.

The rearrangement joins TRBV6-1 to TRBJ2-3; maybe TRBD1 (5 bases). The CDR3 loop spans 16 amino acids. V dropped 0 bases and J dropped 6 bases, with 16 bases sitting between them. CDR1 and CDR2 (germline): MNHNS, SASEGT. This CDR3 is CASSEATIWGVDTQYF. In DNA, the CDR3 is TGTGCCAGCAGTGAAGCAACGATTTGGGGCGTGGATACGCAGTATTTT.

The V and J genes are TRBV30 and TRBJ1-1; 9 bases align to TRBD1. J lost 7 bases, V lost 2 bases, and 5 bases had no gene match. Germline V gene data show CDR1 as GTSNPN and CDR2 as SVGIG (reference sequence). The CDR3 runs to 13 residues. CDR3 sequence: CAWSLDRGGEAFF. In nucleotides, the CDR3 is TGTGCCTGGAGTCTGGACAGGGGAGGTGAAGCTTTCTTT.

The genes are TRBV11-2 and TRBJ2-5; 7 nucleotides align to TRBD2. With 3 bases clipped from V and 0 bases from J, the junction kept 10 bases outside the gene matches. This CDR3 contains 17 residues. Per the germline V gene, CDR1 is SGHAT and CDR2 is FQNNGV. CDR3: CASSFVWEGGYQETQYF. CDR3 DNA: TGTGCCAGCAGCTTTGTCTGGGAGGGAGGGTACCAAGAGACCCAGTACTTC.

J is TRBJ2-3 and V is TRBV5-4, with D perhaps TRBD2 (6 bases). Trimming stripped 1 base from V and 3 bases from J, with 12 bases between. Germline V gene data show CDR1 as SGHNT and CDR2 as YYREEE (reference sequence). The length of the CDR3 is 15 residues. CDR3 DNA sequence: TGTGCCAGCAGCTTGTTCGAGGGGAGGACAGATACGCAGTATTTT. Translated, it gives CASSLFEGRTDTQYF.

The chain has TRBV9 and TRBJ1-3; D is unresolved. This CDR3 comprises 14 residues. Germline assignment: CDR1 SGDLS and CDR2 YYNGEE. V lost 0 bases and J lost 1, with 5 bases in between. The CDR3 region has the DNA TGTGCCAGCAGCGTAGCCGGTTCTGGAAACACCATATATTTT. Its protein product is CASSVAGSGNTIYF.

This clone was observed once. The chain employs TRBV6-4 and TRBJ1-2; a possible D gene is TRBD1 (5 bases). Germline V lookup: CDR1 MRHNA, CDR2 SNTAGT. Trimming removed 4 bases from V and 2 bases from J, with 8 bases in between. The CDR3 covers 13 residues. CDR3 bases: TGTGCCAGCAGTGGGGGCTCAAACTATGGCTACACCTTC. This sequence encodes CASSGGSNYGYTF.

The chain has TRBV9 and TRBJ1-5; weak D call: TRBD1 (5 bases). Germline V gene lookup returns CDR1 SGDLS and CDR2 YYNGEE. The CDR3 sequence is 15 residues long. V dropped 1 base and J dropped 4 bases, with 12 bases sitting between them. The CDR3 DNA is TGTGCCAGCAGCGTAAATGTTGGGACTAATCAGCCCCAGCATTTT. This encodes CASSVNVGTNQPQHF.

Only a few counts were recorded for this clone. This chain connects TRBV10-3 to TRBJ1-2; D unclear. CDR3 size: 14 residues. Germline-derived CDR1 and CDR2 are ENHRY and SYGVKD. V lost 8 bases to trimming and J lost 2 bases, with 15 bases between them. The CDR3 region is CAISEPRENYGYTF. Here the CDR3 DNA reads TGTGCCATCTCTGAACCGAGGGAGAACTATGGCTACACCTTC.

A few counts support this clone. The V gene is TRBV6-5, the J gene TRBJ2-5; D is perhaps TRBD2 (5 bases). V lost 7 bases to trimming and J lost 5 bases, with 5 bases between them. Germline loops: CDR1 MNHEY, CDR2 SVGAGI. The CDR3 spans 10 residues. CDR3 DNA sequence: TGTGCCAGCACGGGGGAGACCCAGTACTTC. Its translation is CASTGETQYF.

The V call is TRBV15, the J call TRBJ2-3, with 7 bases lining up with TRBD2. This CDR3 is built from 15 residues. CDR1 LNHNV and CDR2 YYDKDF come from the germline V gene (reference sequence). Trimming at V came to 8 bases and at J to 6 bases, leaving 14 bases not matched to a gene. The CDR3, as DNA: TGTGCCACCGCCCAAGGGAACGGGGGGTTTGATACGCAGTATTTT. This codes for CATAQGNGGFDTQYF.

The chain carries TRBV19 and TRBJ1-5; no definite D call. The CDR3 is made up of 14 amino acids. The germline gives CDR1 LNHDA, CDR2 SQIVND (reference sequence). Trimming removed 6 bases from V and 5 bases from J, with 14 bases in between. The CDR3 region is CASRPGEVYQPQHF. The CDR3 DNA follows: TGTGCCAGTAGACCCGGGGAAGTCTATCAGCCCCAGCATTTT.

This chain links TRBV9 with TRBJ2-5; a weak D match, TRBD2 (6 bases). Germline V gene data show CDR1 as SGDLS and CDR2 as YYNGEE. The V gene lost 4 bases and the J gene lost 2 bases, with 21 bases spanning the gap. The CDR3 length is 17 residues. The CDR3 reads CASSLGLGGTGQETQYF. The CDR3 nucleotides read TGTGCCAGCAGCCTCGGACTCGGCGGGACCGGTCAAGAGACCCAGTACTTC.

CDR3 nucleotide sequence: TGTGCCAGCAGCTTAGTTCCGGTAACGAATAGCAATCAGCCCCAGCATTTT. Encoded protein: CASSLVPVTNSNQPQHF. The V call is TRBV7-2, the J call TRBJ1-5; D call uncertain. V shed 1 base and J shed 0 bases, with 13 bases lying between them. The germline gives CDR1 SGHTA, CDR2 FQGNSA. This CDR3 is 17 amino acids long.

The CDR3 protein is CASSWTGVGTGELFF. The CDR3 DNA reads TGCGCCAGCAGCTGGACAGGGGTGGGAACCGGGGAGCTGTTTTTT. The genes are TRBV5-1 and TRBJ2-2; TRBD1 agrees at 9 bases. Germline V lookup: CDR1 SGHRS, CDR2 YFSETQ. The CDR3 runs 15 residues. Trimming took 3 bases from V and 5 from J; bases not matched to a gene: 5.

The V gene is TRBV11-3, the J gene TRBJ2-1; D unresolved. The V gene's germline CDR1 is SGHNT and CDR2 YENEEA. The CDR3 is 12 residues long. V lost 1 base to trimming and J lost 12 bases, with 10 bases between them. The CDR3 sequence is CASSLGSAAQFF. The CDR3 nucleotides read TGTGCCAGCAGCTTAGGGTCGGCGGCGCAGTTCTTC. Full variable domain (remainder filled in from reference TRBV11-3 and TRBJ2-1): EAGVVQSPRYKIIEKKQPVAFWCNPISGHNTLYWYLQNLGQGPELLIRYENEEAVDDSQLPKDRFSAERLKGVDSTLKIQPAELGDSAVYLCASSLGSAAQFFGPGTRLTVL.

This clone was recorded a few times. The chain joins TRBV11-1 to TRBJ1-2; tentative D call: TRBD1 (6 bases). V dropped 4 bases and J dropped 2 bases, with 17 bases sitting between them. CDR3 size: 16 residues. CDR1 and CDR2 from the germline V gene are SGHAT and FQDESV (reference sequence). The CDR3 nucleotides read TGTGCCAGCAGCTCCGCAGGACAGCTCTCAAACTATGGCTACACCTTC. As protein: CASSSAGQLSNYGYTF.

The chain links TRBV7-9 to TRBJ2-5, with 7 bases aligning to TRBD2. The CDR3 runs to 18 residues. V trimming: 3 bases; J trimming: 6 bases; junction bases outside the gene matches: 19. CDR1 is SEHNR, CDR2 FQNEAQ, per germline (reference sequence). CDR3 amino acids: CASSFISPNGQGGKTQYF. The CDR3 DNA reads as TGTGCCAGCAGCTTTATAAGCCCGAACGGGCAGGGAGGGAAGACCCAGTACTTC.

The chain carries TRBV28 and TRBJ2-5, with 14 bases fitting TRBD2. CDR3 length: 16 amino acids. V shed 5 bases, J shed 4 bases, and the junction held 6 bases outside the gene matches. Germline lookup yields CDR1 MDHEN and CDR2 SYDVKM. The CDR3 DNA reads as TGTGCCAGCAGTCCGGGACTAGCGGGAGACGGAGAGACCCAGTACTTC. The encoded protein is CASSPGLAGDGETQYF.

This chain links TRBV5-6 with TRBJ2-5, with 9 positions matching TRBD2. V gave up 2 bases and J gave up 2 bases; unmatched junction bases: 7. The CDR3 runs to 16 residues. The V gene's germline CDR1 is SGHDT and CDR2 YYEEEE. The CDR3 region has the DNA TGTGCCAGCAGCTTTCTGGGGGCGGGGGGGCAAGAGACCCAGTACTTC. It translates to CASSFLGAGGQETQYF.

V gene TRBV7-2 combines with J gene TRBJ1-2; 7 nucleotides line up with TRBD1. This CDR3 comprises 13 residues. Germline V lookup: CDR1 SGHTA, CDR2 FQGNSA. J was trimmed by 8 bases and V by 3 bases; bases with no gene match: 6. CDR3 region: CASSFQGVRGYTF. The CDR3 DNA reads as TGTGCCAGCAGCTTTCAGGGGGTTAGGGGCTACACCTTC.